The next 27 T cell receptor beta chains were all read from a single sample in a study of CD8+ T cells in alopecia areata. RNA extraction and reverse transcription yielded cDNA as sequencing template. Produced via immunoSEQ multiplex PCR; TCRdb's table is partial and in-frame only. The data contain 130,000 or so clones, 47% of them singletons. The sample was NKG2D-low CD8+ T cells sorted from blood. All receptors derive from a human donor with alopecia areata.

The V call is TRBV29-1, the J call TRBJ1-1, with 9 bases identical to TRBD1. This CDR3 spans 15 amino acids. V lost 7 bases and J lost 3; bases outside the gene matches: 12. From germline, CDR1 is SQVTM and CDR2 ANQGSEA. The CDR3 sequence is CSATGGRDGDTEAFF. DNA for the CDR3: TGCAGCGCCACAGGGGGCCGAGATGGGGACACTGAAGCTTTCTTT.

This chain connects TRBV7-9 to TRBJ1-2; D not resolved. V was cut by 1 base and J by 3 bases, with 9 bases left in between. Per germline, CDR1 SEHNR and CDR2 FQNEAQ (reference sequence). The CDR3 runs 14 residues. The CDR3 bases are TGTGCCAGCAGCTTAGGGACGGCCGACTATGGCTACACCTTC. Encoded protein: CASSLGTADYGYTF.

The sample holds a few counts of this clone. The chain uses TRBV28 and TRBJ2-1, with TRBD2 matching over 7 bases. The CDR3 sequence is 14 residues long. The V gene's germline CDR1 is MDHEN and CDR2 SYDVKM. The trim removed 3 bases at V and 5 bases at J, leaving 4 bases unmatched. The CDR3 protein is CASSFREENNEQFF. The CDR3 nucleotides read TGTGCCAGCAGTTTTCGGGAGGAGAACAATGAGCAGTTCTTC.

The J gene is TRBJ2-3, the V gene TRBV7-2, with a weak D call TRBD1 (5 bases). Trimming pared 8 bases from V and 1 base from J, leaving 16 bases between. Germline V lookup: CDR1 SGHTA, CDR2 FQGNSA. The CDR3 has 15 residues. The DNA of the CDR3 is TGTGCCAGCTGGAGACAGTCCTCGGGCACAGATACGCAGTATTTT. Translated, it gives CASWRQSSGTDTQYF.

This clone was counted between two and nine times. This chain uses TRBV11-2 with TRBJ2-5; D possibly corresponds to TRBD1 (5 bases). V was cut by 5 bases and J by 5 bases, with 9 bases left in between. This CDR3 is 12 amino acids long. Germline-derived CDR1 and CDR2 are SGHAT and FQNNGV. CDR3 sequence: CASSLSGETQYF. For the CDR3, the DNA is TGTGCCAGCAGCCTATCAGGGGAGACCCAGTACTTC.

CDR3 coding DNA: TGTGCCAGCAGTCCGCGTCTAGGGGACGCCTACGAGCAGTACTTC. Its protein is CASSPRLGDAYEQYF. The gene calls are TRBV27 and TRBJ2-7; possibly TRBD1 or TRBD2 for D (5 bases each). The CDR3 covers 15 residues. Trimming shortened V by 5 bases and J by 2 bases, and 16 bases separated the two germline ends. The germline V gene encodes CDR1 MNHEY and CDR2 SMNVEV (reference sequence).

This clone was observed a few times. The chain employs TRBV29-1 and TRBJ1-1, with D hard to call. This CDR3 is 12 amino acids long. Germline CDR1 and CDR2: SQVTM and ANQGSEA. V was pared by 6 bases and J by 4 bases, with 12 bases between. CDR3 sequence reads: CSVDPTGTEAFF. CDR3 coding DNA: TGCAGCGTCGACCCTACGGGCACTGAAGCTTTCTTT.

This clone was seen more than once but under ten times. The chain recombines TRBV6-1 with TRBJ2-1; 7 bases fit TRBD2. This CDR3 spans 15 amino acids. CDR1 and CDR2 (germline): MNHNS, SASEGT. The trim removed 8 bases at V and 4 bases at J, leaving 11 bases unmatched. DNA of the CDR3: TGTGCCAGCGTAGCCAGGGAGGGCGGGTACAATGAGCAGTTCTTC. This translates into CASVAREGGYNEQFF.

This CDR3 reads CASSLGILEEQYF. The CDR3 DNA is TGTGCCAGCAGCTTAGGTATTTTGGAGGAGCAGTACTTC. This chain uses TRBV7-9 with TRBJ2-7; D not resolved. Looked up from germline, CDR1 is SEHNR and CDR2 is FQNEAQ (reference sequence). The ends were cut back, 1 base at V and 7 bases at J, with 11 bases in the middle. CDR3 length equals 13 residues.

This clone has more than one count but fewer than ten. This chain uses TRBV11-2 with TRBJ2-7; D tentatively reads TRBD1 or TRBD2 (5 bases each). V was pared by 1 base and J by 3 bases, with 7 bases between. This CDR3 has 13 residues. From germline, CDR1 is SGHAT and CDR2 FQNNGV. DNA for the CDR3: TGTGCCAGCAGCTTAGGAGGGGACTACGAGCAGTACTTC. It translates to CASSLGGDYEQYF.

There are a few counts of this clone. This sequence joins TRBV7-9 and TRBJ2-3; TRBD1 might be the D (6 bases). CDR1 and CDR2 from the germline V gene are SEHNR and FQNEAQ (reference sequence). The CDR3 sequence is 16 residues long. V lost 5 bases to trimming and J lost 0 bases, with 15 bases between them. As DNA, the CDR3 is TGTGCCAGCAGCGACGAGACAGGTGCTAGCACAGATACGCAGTATTTT. Translated: CASSDETGASTDTQYF.

The genes are TRBV10-2 and TRBJ2-7, with no clear D. Germline assignment: CDR1 WSHSY and CDR2 SAAADI. The length of the CDR3 is 12 residues. The ends were cut back, 3 bases at V and 3 bases at J, with 6 bases in the middle. The CDR3 sequence: CASSDDRYEQYF. The CDR3 region has the DNA TGCGCCAGCAGTGACGACCGCTACGAGCAGTACTTC.

The rearrangement uses TRBV2 and TRBJ2-1; possible D gene TRBD2, 5 bases. Germline V gene lookup returns CDR1 SNHLY and CDR2 FYNNEI. There are 16 residues in the CDR3. V was pared by 3 bases and J by 0 bases, with 12 bases between. CDR3 region: CASSDDGVSSYNEQFF. CDR3 coding DNA: TGTGCCAGCAGTGATGACGGGGTGAGCTCCTACAATGAGCAGTTCTTC.

The chain links TRBV9 to TRBJ1-2, with D possibly TRBD1 on 5 matching bases. V was pared by 2 bases and J by 6 bases, with 8 bases between. The germline CDR1 and CDR2 sequences are SGDLS and YYNGEE. This CDR3 region has 12 residues. The CDR3 bases are TGTGCCAGCAGCGTCTGGGGCGATGGCTACACCTTC. Protein sequence: CASSVWGDGYTF.

The gene calls are TRBV28 and TRBJ2-1; 8 bases map to TRBD2. Germline CDR1 MDHEN, CDR2 SYDVKM. The V segment lost 5 bases and the J segment 10 bases; nucleotides outside the gene matches: 10. The length of the CDR3 is 14 residues. CDR3 sequence reads: CASSPRLAIGEQFF. CDR3 coding DNA: TGTGCCAGCAGTCCGAGACTAGCGATCGGCGAGCAGTTCTTC.

The rearrangement uses TRBV11-2 and TRBJ2-1, with D unresolved. Trimming took 3 bases from V and 5 from J, leaving 8 bases between them. The germline CDR1 and CDR2 sequences are SGHAT and FQNNGV. The CDR3 totals 13 residues. The CDR3 is CASSLSRHNEQFF. The CDR3 region has the DNA TGTGCCAGCAGCTTGTCCCGGCACAATGAGCAGTTCTTC.

This chain uses TRBV30 with TRBJ1-6; D is undetermined. The V end lost 4 bases, the J end lost 8 bases, and 18 bases lay between the germline ends. The germline V gene encodes CDR1 GTSNPN and CDR2 SVGIG (reference sequence). The CDR3 has 15 residues. CDR3 region: CAWTTVENADSPLHF. The CDR3 DNA is TGTGCCTGGACTACTGTAGAAAACGCTGATTCACCCCTCCACTTT.

The J gene is TRBJ2-2, the V gene TRBV14, with 12 bases fitting TRBD2. V was pared by 5 bases and J by 4 bases, with 8 bases of the junction left unmatched. CDR3 size: 17 residues. From germline, CDR1 is SGHDN and CDR2 FVKESK. The CDR3 bases are TGTGCCAGCAGCTCCCGGACTAGCGGGATACTCACCGGGGAGCTGTTTTTT. It codes for CASSSRTSGILTGELFF.

This clone was seen a single time. The CDR3 spells CSVDGLHEQFF. In DNA form, the CDR3 reads TGCAGCGTTGACGGATTGCATGAGCAGTTCTTC. The chain carries TRBV29-1 and TRBJ2-1; D is undetermined. Trimming removed 3 bases at V and 8 bases at J, with 8 bases between. The CDR3 totals 11 residues. CDR1 and CDR2 (germline): SQVTM, ANQGSEA.

The chain uses TRBV29-1 and TRBJ2-3; no firm D call. The CDR3 length is 14 residues. V gave up 7 bases and J gave up 3 bases, with 17 bases separating them. Germline V gives CDR1 SQVTM, CDR2 ANQGSEA. CDR3 sequence (DNA): TGCAGCGAAAGGAGCCCCAGAGAGACAGATACGCAGTATTTT. The encoded protein is CSERSPRETDTQYF.

V gene TRBV29-1 combines with J gene TRBJ1-4, with 8 nucleotides matching TRBD1. J gave up 6 bases and V 6 bases, and 6 bases lay outside the gene matches. CDR3 length: 13 amino acids. The germline V gene encodes CDR1 SQVTM and CDR2 ANQGSEA. The CDR3 DNA follows: TGCAGCGTGGACAGGGAGTTGGATGAAAAACTGTTTTTT. Amino acid sequence: CSVDRELDEKLFF.

The rearrangement uses TRBV28 and TRBJ2-7; D gene uncertain. The CDR3 is made up of 12 amino acids. Trimming took 6 bases from V and 1 from J, leaving 7 bases between them. Germline V gene lookup returns CDR1 MDHEN and CDR2 SYDVKM. CDR3 loop: CASRTSSYEQYF. The CDR3 nucleotides are TGTGCCAGCAGGACTTCATCCTACGAGCAGTACTTC. The full variable domain, completed using reference TRBV28 and TRBJ2-7, is DVKVTQSSRYLVKRTGEKVFLECVQDMDHENMFWYRQDPGLGLRLIYFSYDVKMKEKGDIPEGYSVSREKKERFSLILESASTNQTSMYLCASRTSSYEQYFGPGTRLTVT.

As for this clone: The junction differs from germline at one of its ends, possibly a read error. The V and J genes are TRBV30 and TRBJ2-7, with a weak D call TRBD1 (6 bases). The V gene's germline CDR1 is GTSNPN and CDR2 SVGIG (reference sequence). CDR3 length: 13 residues. CDR3 protein: CAWGVGHSYEQYF. The CDR3, as DNA: TGTGCCTGGGGTGTGGGACACTCCTACGAGCAGTACTTC.

The chain combines TRBV2 with TRBJ2-4; 7 bases map to TRBD2. The CDR3 is 12 residues long. CDR1 is SNHLY and CDR2 is FYNNEI in the germline V gene. J gave up 5 bases and V 8 bases, and 3 bases lay outside the gene matches. CDR3 DNA: TGTGCCAGCCTTGGGGGGGAAAACATTCAGTACTTC. It translates to CASLGGENIQYF.

V and J are TRBV11-3 and TRBJ2-4, with 9 nucleotides matching TRBD2. The ends lost 4 bases at V and 0 bases at J; junction bases unmatched: 16. Germline CDR1 and CDR2: SGHNT and YENEEA. The CDR3 loop spans 20 amino acids. DNA for the CDR3: TGTGCCAGCAGCTCAAATAGCGGGAGCCTCCCCCCCCTAGCCAAAAACATTCAGTACTTC. This sequence encodes CASSSNSGSLPPLAKNIQYF.

This clone was observed once. The chain recombines TRBV15 with TRBJ2-1; 7 bases fit TRBD2. The CDR3 has 15 residues. The germline CDR1 and CDR2 sequences are LNHNV and YYDKDF (reference sequence). V shed 5 bases, J shed 3 bases, and the junction held 7 bases outside the gene matches. This CDR3 is CATSEPERGYNEQFF. CDR3 DNA: TGTGCCACCAGCGAACCCGAGCGGGGCTACAATGAGCAGTTCTTC.

V and J are TRBV5-1 and TRBJ2-7, with TRBD1 matching 12 bases. The V gene's germline CDR1 is SGHRS and CDR2 YFSETQ. With 3 bases clipped from V and 0 bases from J, the junction kept 1 base outside the gene matches. This CDR3 region has 15 residues. The CDR3 region has the DNA TGCGCCAGCAGCTGGGGACAGGGGGCCTCCTACGAGCAGTACTTC. Protein: CASSWGQGASYEQYF.